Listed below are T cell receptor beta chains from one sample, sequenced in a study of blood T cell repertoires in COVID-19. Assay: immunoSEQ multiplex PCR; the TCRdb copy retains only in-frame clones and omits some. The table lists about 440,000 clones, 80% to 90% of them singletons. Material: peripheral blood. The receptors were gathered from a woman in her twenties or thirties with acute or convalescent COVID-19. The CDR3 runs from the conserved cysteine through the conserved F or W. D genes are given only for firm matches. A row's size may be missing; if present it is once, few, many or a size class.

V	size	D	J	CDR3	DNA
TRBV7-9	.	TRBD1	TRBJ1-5	CASSPGQGAQHF	TGTGCCAGCAGCCCCGGACAGGGGGCACAGCATTTT
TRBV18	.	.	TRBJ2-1	CASSGSRYNEQFF	TGTGCCAGCTCAGGCTCCAGATACAATGAGCAGTTCTTC
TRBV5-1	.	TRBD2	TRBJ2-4	CASSPGLAKNIQYF	TGCGCCAGCAGCCCAGGACTAGCTAAAAACATTCAGTACTTC
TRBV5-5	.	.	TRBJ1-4	CASRQVINEKLFF	TGTGCCAGCAGACAGGTTATTAATGAAAAACTGTTTTTT
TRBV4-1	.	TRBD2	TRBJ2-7	CASSQTSGGYEQYF	TGCGCCAGCAGCCAGACTAGCGGGGGGTACGAGCAGTACTTC
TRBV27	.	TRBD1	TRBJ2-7	CASSSLGQGPFSSYEQYF	TGTGCCAGCAGTTCCCTTGGACAGGGCCCTTTTAGCTCCTACGAGCAGTACTTC
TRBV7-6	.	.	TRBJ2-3	CASSLYGDSRDTQYF	TGTGCCAGCAGCTTATACGGGGACTCTAGAGATACGCAGTATTTT
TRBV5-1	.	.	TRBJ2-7	CASNTAPGDEQYF	TGCGCCAGCAACACAGCGCCGGGGGACGAGCAGTACTTC
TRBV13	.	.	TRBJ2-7	CASSRFQYARTGRVGEQYF	TGTGCCAGCAGCCGCTTCCAGTACGCCAGGACAGGGAGGGTTGGGGAGCAGTACTTC
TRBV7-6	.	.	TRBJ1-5	CASSLVPLIHGYSNQPQHF	TGTGCCAGCAGCTTAGTCCCCCTAATACACGGGTATAGCAATCAGCCCCAGCATTTT
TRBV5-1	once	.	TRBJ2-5	CASSPTGFGETQYF	TGCGCCAGCAGTCCTACGGGGTTCGGGGAGACCCAGTACTTC
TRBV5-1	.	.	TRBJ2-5	CASSTGSAHETQYF	TGCGCCAGCAGCACGGGTTCGGCCCACGAGACCCAGTACTTC
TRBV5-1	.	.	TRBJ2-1	CASSPRQHSEWFF	TGCGCCAGCAGCCCCAGACAGCATTCCGAGTGGTTCTTC
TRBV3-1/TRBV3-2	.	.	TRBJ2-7	CASSRDRIRGQAYEQYF	TGTGCCAGCAGCCGAGATAGGATTAGGGGACAAGCCTACGAGCAGTACTTC
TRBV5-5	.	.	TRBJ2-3	CASSLGRDTQYF	TGTGCCAGCAGCTTGGGCAGAGATACGCAGTATTTT
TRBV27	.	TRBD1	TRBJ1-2	CASSPSAPLDRDAGYTF	TGTGCCAGCAGTCCCTCAGCCCCGCTTGACAGGGATGCTGGCTACACCTTC
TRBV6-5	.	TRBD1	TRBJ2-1	CASSYTRTGNNEQFF	TGTGCCAGCAGTTACACAAGGACAGGGAACAATGAGCAGTTCTTC
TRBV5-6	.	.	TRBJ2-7	CASSLGRGPAYEQYF	TGTGCCAGCAGCTTGGGCAGGGGACCTGCCTACGAGCAGTACTTC
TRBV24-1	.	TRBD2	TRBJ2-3	CATSESGGVLDTQYF	TGTGCCACCAGTGAATCGGGGGGGGTTTTGGATACGCAGTATTTT
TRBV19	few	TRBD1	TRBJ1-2	CASSKIQGTNGYTF	TGTGCCAGTAGTAAAATACAGGGGACGAATGGCTACACCTTC
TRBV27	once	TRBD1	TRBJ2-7	CASTLGRGREQYF	TGTGCCAGCACCCTCGGCAGGGGGCGAGAGCAGTACTTC
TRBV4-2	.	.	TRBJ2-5	CASSQATGTQETQYF	TGTGCCAGCAGCCAAGCGACAGGCACCCAAGAGACCCAGTACTTC
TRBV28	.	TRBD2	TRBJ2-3	CATTGRFHTDTQYF	TGTGCCACCACCGGGAGGTTCCACACAGATACGCAGTATTTT
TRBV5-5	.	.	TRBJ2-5	CASSLRVEGLETQYF	TGTGCCAGCAGCTTGCGCGTTGAGGGACTAGAGACCCAGTACTTC